One sample yielded the 29 T cell receptor beta chains listed below, sequenced in a study of OX40 agonist ivuxolimab in advanced cancers. TCRdb's copy holds only in-frame clones and misses some; the assay was immunoSEQ multiplex PCR. The sample lists tens of thousands of clones; 84% were seen once. The input for sequencing was CD4+ or CD8+ T cells sorted from blood, taken in a trial of the OX40 agonist ivuxolimab. The receptors come from an adult with an advanced solid tumor such as melanoma, head and neck, liver or kidney cancer.

The chain's CDR3 is CASSRAGTSTDTQYF. The CDR3 nucleotides are TGTGCCAGCAGTCGAGCGGGGACCAGCACAGATACGCAGTATTTT. The chain links TRBV7-9 to TRBJ2-3; 7 positions agree with TRBD2. Germline values: CDR1 SEHNR, CDR2 FQNEAQ (reference sequence). CDR3 length: 15 residues. V dropped 6 bases and J dropped 0; count of bases not matched to a gene: 6. Looking up the rest from reference TRBV7-9 and TRBJ2-3 gives the full variable domain: DTGVSQNPRHKITKRGQNVTFRCDPISEHNRLYWYRQTLGQGPEFLTYFQNEAQLEKSRLLSDRFSAERPKGSFSTLEIQRTEQGDSAMYLCASSRAGTSTDTQYFGPGTRLTVL.

The chain uses TRBV27 and TRBJ2-2; D gene ambiguous. V lost 2 bases and J 6 bases, leaving 4 bases between the germline ends. Germline V gene lookup returns CDR1 MNHEY and CDR2 SMNVEV (reference sequence). The CDR3 spans 12 residues. The DNA for the CDR3 is TGTGCCAGCAGTTTAATCTCCGGGGAGCTGTTTTTT. Translating it yields CASSLISGELFF.

The gene calls are TRBV4-2 and TRBJ2-7; no clear D. Trimming stripped 0 bases from V and 3 bases from J, with 9 bases between. This CDR3 comprises 14 residues. Germline CDR1 reads LGHNA; CDR2 reads YNFKEQ. The CDR3 region is CASSQDRASYEQYF. The CDR3 DNA sequence: TGTGCCAGCAGCCAAGATCGGGCTAGCTACGAGCAGTACTTC.

The J gene is TRBJ2-7, the V gene TRBV5-1, with D possibly being TRBD1 (6 bases). The ends were cut back, 4 bases at V and 6 bases at J, with 20 bases in the middle. Germline V gives CDR1 SGHRS, CDR2 YFSETQ. This CDR3 is 15 amino acids long. CDR3 region: CASSQTTGRIGEQYF. DNA of the CDR3: TGCGCCAGCAGCCAGACCACAGGGAGAATTGGCGAGCAGTACTTC.

The chain joins TRBV7-3 to TRBJ2-5; D may correspond to TRBD1 or TRBD2 (6 bases each). Per germline, CDR1 SGHTA and CDR2 FQGTGA. There are 13 residues in the CDR3. The V end was cut by 5 bases, the J end by 5 bases, with 12 bases between. This chain's CDR3 is CASSPTGAETQYF. The CDR3 DNA sequence: TGTGCCAGCAGCCCAACGGGGGCTGAGACCCAGTACTTC.

By sample fraction, this clone is medium-sized. The genes are TRBV7-2 and TRBJ2-7; the match to TRBD2 covers 7 bases. The CDR3 runs to 16 residues. Germline V gene data show CDR1 as SGHTA and CDR2 as FQGNSA. The J segment lost 2 bases and the V segment lost 2 bases, leaving 9 bases of the junction unmatched. CDR3 amino acids: CASSLRGGRVPYEQYF. The CDR3 coding sequence is TGTGCCAGCAGCTTAAGAGGCGGGAGAGTGCCCTACGAGCAGTACTTC.

The V and J genes are TRBV13 and TRBJ2-2, with 12 bases matching TRBD2. The CDR3 loop spans 16 amino acids. V trimming: 5 bases; J trimming: 7 bases; junction bases outside the gene matches: 8. Germline V lookup: CDR1 PRHDT, CDR2 FYEKMQ (reference sequence). CDR3 coding DNA: TGTGCCAGCAGCCAAGCCCTAGCGGGAGGGGGCGGGGAGCTGTTTTTT. Its protein product is CASSQALAGGGGELFF.

This clone was picked up one time. The genes are TRBV21-1 and TRBJ2-3. TRBV21-1 corresponds to a pseudogene. The CDR3 has 20 amino acids. CDR3 DNA sequence: TGTGCCAGCAGCACAATGGGGACCATTCCGAGTTATGCAGGCACAGATACGCAGTATTTT. It yields the protein CASSTMGTIPSYAGTDTQYF.

The CDR3 loop reads CASSFGQGARSPLHF. CDR3 DNA sequence: TGTGCCAGTAGTTTCGGACAGGGGGCGAGGTCACCCCTCCACTTT. V and J are TRBV19 and TRBJ1-6; 11 nucleotides align to TRBD1. The V segment lost 5 bases and the J segment 10 bases; nucleotides outside the gene matches: 7. The length of the CDR3 is 15 residues. CDR1 and CDR2 from the germline V gene are LNHDA and SQIVND (reference sequence).

This clone was seen a few times. V usage is TRBV29-1 and J usage is TRBJ1-1; D possibly corresponds to TRBD1 (5 bases). Per germline, CDR1 SQVTM and CDR2 ANQGSEA. V was clipped by 3 bases and J by 2 bases, with 10 bases between them. This CDR3 region has 13 residues. The CDR3 coding sequence is TGCAGCGTTGATACAGGCCTTAACACTGAAGCTTTCTTT. As protein: CSVDTGLNTEAFF.

This clone occurred a few times. The chain employs TRBV4-1 and TRBJ1-2; 11 bases line up with TRBD1. This CDR3 comprises 15 residues. J lost 2 bases, V lost 4 bases, and 3 bases had no gene match. Germline assignment: CDR1 MGHRA and CDR2 YSYEKL. The CDR3 region is CASSPRTGGNYGYTF. The CDR3 DNA is TGCGCCAGCAGCCCAAGGACAGGGGGCAACTATGGCTACACCTTC.

This clone was seen a few times. V usage is TRBV19 and J usage is TRBJ1-5, with 7 bases matching TRBD1. Per germline, CDR1 LNHDA and CDR2 SQIVND (reference sequence). Trimming at V came to 3 bases and at J to 5 bases, leaving 10 bases not matched to a gene. The CDR3 length is 16 residues. Here the CDR3 reads CASSIRGRQGDQPQHF. The CDR3 coding sequence is TGTGCCAGTAGTATTCGGGGACGACAGGGAGATCAGCCCCAGCATTTT. Variable domain in full (rest from reference TRBV19 and TRBJ1-5): DGGITQSPKYLFRKEGQNVTLSCEQNLNHDAMYWYRQDPGQGLRLIYYSQIVNDFQKGDIAEGYSVSREKKESFPLTVTSAQKNPTAFYLCASSIRGRQGDQPQHFGDGTRLSIL.

This clone is medium-sized in the sample. The chain recombines TRBV9 with TRBJ1-2; possibly TRBD1 for D (5 bases). The CDR3 extends over 13 amino acids. CDR1 is SGDLS and CDR2 is YYNGEE in the germline V gene. V lost 8 bases to trimming and J lost 4 bases, with 15 bases between them. CDR3 residues: CASGAGKFYGYTF. CDR3 DNA sequence: TGTGCCAGTGGAGCAGGGAAGTTCTATGGCTACACCTTC.

The V and J genes are TRBV5-4 and TRBJ2-5, with 11 bases that match TRBD2. Per the germline V gene, CDR1 is SGHNT and CDR2 is YYREEE (reference sequence). V shed 4 bases, J shed 3 bases, and the junction held 11 bases outside the gene matches. The CDR3 covers 17 residues. DNA of the CDR3: TGTGCCAGCAGCCCGGGAGTAGCGGGAGGGTTTAAAGAGACCCAGTACTTC. Protein: CASSPGVAGGFKETQYF.

V is TRBV2 and J is TRBJ1-4, with no clear D. Germline CDR1 is SNHLY and CDR2 is FYNNEI. The V and J ends lost 1 base and 4 bases respectively, with 10 bases between them. The CDR3 totals 15 residues. As DNA, the CDR3 is TGTGCCAGCAGTGAAGGAGGGATCGGTAATGAAAAACTGTTTTTT. It codes for CASSEGGIGNEKLFF. Full variable domain (outside the CDR3, taken from reference TRBV2 and TRBJ1-4): EPEVTQTPSHQVTQMGQEVILRCVPISNHLYFYWYRQILGQKVEFLVSFYNNEISEKSEIFDDQFSVERPDGSNFTLKIRSTKLEDSAMYFCASSEGGIGNEKLFFGSGTQLSVL.

In its sample, this clone is medium-sized. This chain connects TRBV6-4 to TRBJ1-5; 10 nucleotides match TRBD1. Germline assignment: CDR1 MRHNA and CDR2 SNTAGT. This CDR3 has 13 amino acids. The V and J ends lost 9 bases and 8 bases, in that order; junction bases with no gene match: 7. CDR3 in amino acids: CARTGTGDEPQHF. As DNA, the CDR3 is TGTGCCAGAACCGGGACAGGGGACGAGCCCCAGCATTTT.

The chain recombines TRBV7-9 with TRBJ2-5; TRBD2 might be the D (5 bases). Germline assignment: CDR1 SEHNR and CDR2 FQNEAQ (reference sequence). CDR3 size: 12 residues. Between the trimmed V and J ends, which lost 3 bases and 4 bases, there was a span of 6 bases. The CDR3 region is CASSFEGETQYF. CDR3 bases: TGTGCCAGCAGCTTCGAGGGAGAGACCCAGTACTTC.

This clone appeared once. This sequence joins TRBV11-2 and TRBJ2-5, with a tentative D call TRBD1 (5 bases). The V gene lost 5 bases and the J gene lost 2 bases, with 9 bases spanning the gap. Germline values: CDR1 SGHAT, CDR2 FQNNGV. The length of the CDR3 is 13 residues. CDR3 sequence reads: CASSPRVQETQYF. CDR3 nucleotide sequence: TGTGCCAGCAGCCCCAGGGTTCAAGAGACCCAGTACTTC.

The V gene is TRBV7-2, the J gene TRBJ1-4, with no clear D. Germline V gene sequence: CDR1 SGHTA, CDR2 FQGNSA. The CDR3 contains 17 residues. The V end was cut by 3 bases, the J end by 0 bases, with 14 bases between. This chain's CDR3 is CASSFQPAIATNEKLFF. The CDR3 bases are TGTGCCAGCAGCTTTCAGCCGGCCATTGCAACTAATGAAAAACTGTTTTTT.

This chain connects TRBV5-8 to TRBJ2-3; D ambiguous. The germline V gene has CDR1 SGHTS and CDR2 YDEGEE. This CDR3 has 16 amino acids. The V and J ends lost 4 bases and 0 bases respectively, with 15 bases between them. The CDR3 nucleotides are TGTGCCAGCAGCCCAGCCCACGCAACTAGCACAGATACGCAGTATTTT. Translating it yields CASSPAHATSTDTQYF.

The chain employs TRBV27 and TRBJ1-5; D unresolved. The CDR3 has 14 residues. Trimming took off 5 bases at V and 3 bases at J, with 11 bases between the two ends. The germline V gene has CDR1 MNHEY and CDR2 SMNVEV (reference sequence). CDR3 protein: CASSPGSPNQPQHF. In DNA, the CDR3 is TGTGCCAGCAGTCCCGGGAGCCCCAATCAGCCCCAGCATTTT.

V is TRBV19 and J is TRBJ2-2; weak D call: TRBD2 (5 bases). Trimming removed 6 bases from V and 1 base from J, with 9 bases in between. The CDR3 runs to 14 residues. Germline CDR1 is LNHDA and CDR2 is SQIVND (reference sequence). The CDR3 sequence: CASRGGGNTGELFF. Written as DNA, the CDR3 is TGTGCCAGTAGGGGCGGAGGGAACACCGGGGAGCTGTTTTTT.

The V call is TRBV6-5, the J call TRBJ2-7; D is unclear. Germline V gives CDR1 MNHEY, CDR2 SVGAGI. This CDR3 region has 13 residues. Between the trimmed V and J ends, which lost 2 bases and 3 bases, there was a span of 8 bases. The CDR3 nucleotides read TGTGCCAGCAGTTACCCCCCTAGCTACGAGCAGTACTTC. It codes for CASSYPPSYEQYF.

This clone was seen a few times. This sequence joins TRBV18 and TRBJ1-5; D remains unclear. V lost 2 bases to trimming and J lost 2 bases, with 7 bases between them. CDR1 is KGHSH and CDR2 is LQKENI in the germline V gene. The CDR3 extends over 14 amino acids. The CDR3 sequence is CASSPGEGNQPQHF. DNA of the CDR3: TGTGCCAGCTCACCAGGGGAAGGCAATCAGCCCCAGCATTTT.

The chain is built from TRBV6-5 and TRBJ2-7, with TRBD1 identical over 11 bases. The CDR3 loop spans 14 amino acids. With V trimmed by 6 bases and J by 1 base, 2 bases remained unmatched. CDR1 and CDR2 from the germline V gene are MNHEY and SVGAGI. CDR3 nucleotide sequence: TGTGCCAGCAGGGGACAGGGGGAGTCCTACGAGCAGTACTTC. This sequence encodes CASRGQGESYEQYF.

Concerning this clone: One junction end does not reproduce the germline sequence, and a read error may be involved. V and J are TRBV2 and TRBJ2-3, with 7 bases that match TRBD1. The germline CDR1 and CDR2 sequences are SNHLY and FYNNEI. The CDR3 consists of 11 residues. The DNA for the CDR3 is TGTGCCAGCAGTAGGACAGGTACGCAGTATTTT. Translated: CASSRTGTQYF.

The chain uses TRBV27 and TRBJ2-1; D uncertain. This CDR3 has 17 amino acids. V lost 0 bases to trimming and J lost 0 bases, with 12 bases between them. Germline assignment: CDR1 MNHEY and CDR2 SMNVEV (reference sequence). DNA of the CDR3: TGTGCCAGCAGTTTATCGGGCATAAGGAGCTCCTACAATGAGCAGTTCTTC. Its protein is CASSLSGIRSSYNEQFF.

The rearrangement joins TRBV5-4 to TRBJ1-2, with D possibly matching TRBD1 (5 bases). CDR1 SGHNT and CDR2 YYREEE come from the germline V gene (reference sequence). The CDR3 totals 14 residues. V was cut by 7 bases and J by 5 bases, with 18 bases left in between. The CDR3 sequence: CASAGGRGGYGYTF. CDR3 coding DNA: TGTGCCAGCGCGGGAGGAAGGGGTGGATATGGCTACACCTTC. The full variable domain, with the rest looked up from reference TRBV5-4 and TRBJ1-2, is ETGVTQSPTHLIKTRGQQVTLRCSSQSGHNTVSWYQQALGQGPQFIFQYYREEENGRGNFPPRFSGLQFPNYSSELNVNALELDDSALYLCASAGGRGGYGYTFGSGTRLTVV.

This clone was seen once. V is TRBV7-2 and J is TRBJ1-3; the D gene is possibly TRBD1 (5 bases). V shed 7 bases and J shed 3 bases, with 19 bases lying between them. Germline CDR1 SGHTA, CDR2 FQGNSA. CDR3 length equals 16 residues. The CDR3 is CASTHGGRSLGNTIYF. The DNA for the CDR3 is TGTGCCAGCACCCATGGGGGTCGCAGCCTTGGAAACACCATATATTTT.